This TCR beta chain emerged from a study of blood T cells in healthy people across ages. Together with a sample-barcoded 5' primer, a J-beta primer mix was included in a second PCR lasting roughly 7 to 11 cycles. Each cDNA molecule, via a template-switch adaptor with 12 random nucleotides, was tagged. TCRdb recomputed calls from the 5' RACE reads with MiXCR, one row per CDR3 protein. The data contain 1.5 million to 2 million distinct CDR3 sequences, roughly 27% of them singletons. Germline CDR1 and CDR2: SQVTM and ANQGSEA. The CDR3 length is 11 residues. The study's findings and limits: One million T cells yielded diversity estimates that were considered underestimates.

The count of this clonotype is one. Antigen specificity is unknown. A much more abundant neighbour one base away suggests this may be a read error. The extraction recovered at least 5 micrograms of total RNA per sample. This TCR came from a woman aged 25-40 years in good health. The genes are TRBV29-1 and TRBJ2-1; D tentatively fits TRBD1 or TRBD2 (5 bases each). The J call may be in error: the DNA end matches TRBJ2-7 better. The sequencing sample was made of blood. CDR3 sequence (DNA): TGCAGCGGGGGCGGGTACAATGAGCAGTACTTC. This sequence encodes CSGGGYNEQYF.